This T cell receptor beta chain was observed in a study of T cell responses to AZD1222 COVID-19 vaccine. Study-wide results and limits: Without day 14 samples, only post-peak T cell repertoires were studied. There were mostly white British donors and more females than males, and clonal diversity was possibly underestimated. The study identified only six AZD1222 recipients as seropositive at baseline.

With regard to this clone: Antigen: not known.

The CDR3 spans 15 residues. With 4 bases clipped from V and 4 bases from J, the junction kept 7 bases outside the gene matches. Germline V lookup: CDR1 SEHNR, CDR2 FQNEAQ (reference sequence). Clones were read by immunoSEQ multiplex PCR, and TCRdb kept only the in-frame ones, dropping some. Of around 200,000 clones listed, 88% were seen once; the top ten hold more than 7%. This chain connects TRBV7-9 to TRBJ1-2; 9 bases are shared with TRBD1. Source: peripheral blood, taken on day 0 of AZD1222 vaccination. The TCR was taken from an adult in good health. The chain's CDR3 is CASSSQTGGVYGYTF. CDR3 coding DNA: TGTGCCAGCAGCTCCCAGACAGGGGGGGTCTATGGCTACACCTTC.